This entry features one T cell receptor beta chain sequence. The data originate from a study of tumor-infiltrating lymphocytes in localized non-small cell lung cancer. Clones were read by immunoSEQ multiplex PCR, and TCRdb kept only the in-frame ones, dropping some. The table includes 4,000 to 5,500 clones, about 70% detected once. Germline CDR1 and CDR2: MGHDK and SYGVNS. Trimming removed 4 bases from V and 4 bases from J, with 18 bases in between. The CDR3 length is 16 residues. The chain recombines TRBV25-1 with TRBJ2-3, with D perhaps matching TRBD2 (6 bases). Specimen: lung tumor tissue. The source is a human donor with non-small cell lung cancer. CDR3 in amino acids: CASSALGTWEADTQYF. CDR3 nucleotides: TGTGCCAGCAGTGCGTTGGGAACCTGGGAGGCAGATACGCAGTATTTT.